This T cell receptor beta chain emerged from a study of STAT3 mutations in large granular lymphocyte leukemia. Sequencing was performed with immunoSEQ multiplex PCR; in TCRdb, only in-frame clones are kept and a portion is missing. Of 12,000 or so clones detected, less than 90% appear once; the ten largest clones hold about 86%. Remarks on this clone: The target antigen is unknown.

Study results and caveats: In some patients, a small highly pathogenic clone possibly went undetected. Every T-LGLL patient had at least one immunodominant TCRbeta clonotype.

From germline, CDR1 is LNHDA and CDR2 SQIVND (reference sequence). V was clipped by 3 bases and J by 4 bases; unmatched bases: 0. The CDR3 covers 14 residues. Material: peripheral blood mononuclear cells. The chain is built from TRBV19 and TRBJ2-5, with TRBD2 identical over 12 bases. The origin of this receptor is a man older than 75 with T-cell large granular lymphocyte leukemia. Some clones in this sample may be carry-over from other donors' samples. The CDR3 is CASSMTSGGETQYF. CDR3 sequence (DNA): TGTGCCAGTAGTATGACTAGCGGGGGAGAGACCCAGTACTTC. The whole variable domain, remainder taken from reference TRBV19 and TRBJ2-5, is DGGITQSPKYLFRKEGQNVTLSCEQNLNHDAMYWYRQDPGQGLRLIYYSQIVNDFQKGDIAEGYSVSREKKESFPLTVTSAQKNPTAFYLCASSMTSGGETQYFGPGTRLLVL.